The T cell receptor (beta chain) described here comes from a study of post-analysis software for immune sequencing data. Study findings and constraints: Patients used about five TRBV segments, including TRBV5-6, TRBV5-1 and TRBV20-1, more often than controls.

Built from TCR beta cDNA, the libraries had unique molecular identifiers in them. A single record per CDR3 protein comes from TCRdb applying MiXCR to the PCR reads. The sample holds 750,000 to 950,000 distinct CDR3 sequences, roughly 50% seen once. Comments on this clonotype: Antigen: not known.

Germline CDR1 and CDR2: SGHRS and YFSETQ. The CDR3 is 13 residues long. V shed 2 bases and J 8 bases; nucleotides not matched to a gene: 5. The chain is built from TRBV5-1 and TRBJ1-2, with 8 bases lining up with TRBD1. The clonotype comes from a girl aged 5 to 17 with multiple sclerosis. Source material: blood. As DNA, the CDR3 is TGCGCCAGCAGCTTACAGGGGGATCAGGGCTACACCTTC. Its protein product is CASSLQGDQGYTF.